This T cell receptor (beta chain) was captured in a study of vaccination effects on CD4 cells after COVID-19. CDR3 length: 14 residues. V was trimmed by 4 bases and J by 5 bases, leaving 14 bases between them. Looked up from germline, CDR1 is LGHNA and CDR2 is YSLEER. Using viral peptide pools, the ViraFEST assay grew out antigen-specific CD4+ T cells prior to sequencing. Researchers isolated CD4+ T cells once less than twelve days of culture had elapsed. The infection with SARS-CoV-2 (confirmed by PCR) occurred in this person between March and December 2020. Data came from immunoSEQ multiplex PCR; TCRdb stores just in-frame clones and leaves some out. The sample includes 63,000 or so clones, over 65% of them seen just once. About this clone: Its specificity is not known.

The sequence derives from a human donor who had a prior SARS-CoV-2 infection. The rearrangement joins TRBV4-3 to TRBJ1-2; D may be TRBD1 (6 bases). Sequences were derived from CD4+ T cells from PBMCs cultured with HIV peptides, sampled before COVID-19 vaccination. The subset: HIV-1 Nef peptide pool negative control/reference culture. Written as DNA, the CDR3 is TGCGCCAGCAGCCCCCCCATAGGGGGGTATGGCTACACCTTC. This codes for CASSPPIGGYGYTF.